This T cell receptor (beta chain) is drawn from a study of OX40 agonist ivuxolimab in advanced cancers. The germline CDR1 and CDR2 sequences are MNHEY and SVGAGI. The V gene end was trimmed by 5 bases and the J gene end by 3 bases; junction bases not matched to a gene: 4. The CDR3 has 14 amino acids. The repertoire was sequenced with immunoSEQ multiplex PCR; TCRdb's copy has only in-frame clones and lacks some. The sample records tens of thousands of clones, roughly nine tenths being singletons. The chain has TRBV6-5 and TRBJ2-3; TRBD1 matches at 8 bases. The receptor was derived from an adult with an advanced solid tumor such as melanoma, head and neck, liver or kidney cancer. The specimen comprised CD4+ or CD8+ T cells sorted from blood, sampled in a trial of the OX40 agonist ivuxolimab. CDR3 protein: CASSNRQGTDTQYF. The CDR3 DNA is TGTGCCAGCAGTAACCGACAGGGGACAGATACGCAGTATTTT.